The next 3 T cell receptor beta chains were all read from a single sample in a study of T cell responses to AZD1222 COVID-19 vaccine. Data came from immunoSEQ multiplex PCR; TCRdb stores just in-frame clones and leaves some out. The data contain tens of thousands of clones, over 60% of them singletons. The sequencing used peripheral blood, collected on day 0 of AZD1222 vaccination. All receptors come from an adult in good health.

This rearrangement joins TRBV10-3 to TRBJ2-3; D is undetermined. V lost 11 bases to trimming and J lost 5 bases, with 23 bases between them. This CDR3 is 15 amino acids long. Germline CDR1 ENHRY, CDR2 SYGVKD. The CDR3 loop is CAYKLWLFSGDTQYF. As DNA, the CDR3 is TGTGCCTACAAGCTTTGGCTCTTTTCGGGAGATACGCAGTATTTT.

V is TRBV6-5 and J is TRBJ1-2; 9 nucleotides align to TRBD1. The germline V gene encodes CDR1 MNHEY and CDR2 SVGAGI. This CDR3 has 13 residues. V shed 6 bases and J 8 bases; nucleotides not matched to a gene: 7. The CDR3 region is CASSQGTGRGYTF. CDR3 sequence (DNA): TGTGCCAGCAGCCAAGGGACAGGGAGAGGCTACACCTTC.

This clone was seen only once. V usage is TRBV5-1 and J usage is TRBJ1-4; D unclear. Germline V gives CDR1 SGHRS, CDR2 YFSETQ. CDR3 length: 17 amino acids. V lost 4 bases and J lost 8, with 24 bases in between. DNA of the CDR3: TGCGCCAGCAGCCCGTTGGGAACAGAGGATACGGGGGAAAAACTGTTTTTT. Amino acids: CASSPLGTEDTGEKLFF.